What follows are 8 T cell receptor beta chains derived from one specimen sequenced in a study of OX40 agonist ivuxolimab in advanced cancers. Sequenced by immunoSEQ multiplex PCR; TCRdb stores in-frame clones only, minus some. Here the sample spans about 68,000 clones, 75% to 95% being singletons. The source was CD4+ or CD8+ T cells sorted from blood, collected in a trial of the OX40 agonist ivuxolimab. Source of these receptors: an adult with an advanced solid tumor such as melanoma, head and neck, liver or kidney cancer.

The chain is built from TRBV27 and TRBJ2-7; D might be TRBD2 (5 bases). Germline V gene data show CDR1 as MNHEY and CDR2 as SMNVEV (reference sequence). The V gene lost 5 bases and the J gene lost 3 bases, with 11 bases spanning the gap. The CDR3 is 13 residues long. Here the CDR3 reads CASSERSGYEQYF. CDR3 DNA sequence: TGTGCCAGCAGTGAGCGGAGTGGCTACGAGCAGTACTTC.

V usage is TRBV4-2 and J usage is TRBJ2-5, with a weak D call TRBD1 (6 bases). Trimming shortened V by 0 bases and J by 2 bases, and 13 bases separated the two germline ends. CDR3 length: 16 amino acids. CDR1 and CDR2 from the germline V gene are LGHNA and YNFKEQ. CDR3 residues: CASSQEAGAVQETQYF. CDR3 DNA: TGTGCCAGCAGCCAAGAGGCAGGGGCGGTTCAAGAGACCCAGTACTTC.

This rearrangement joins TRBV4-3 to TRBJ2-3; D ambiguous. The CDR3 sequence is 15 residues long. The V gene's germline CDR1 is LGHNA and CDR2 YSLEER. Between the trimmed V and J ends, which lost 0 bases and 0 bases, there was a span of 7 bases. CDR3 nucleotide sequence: TGCGCCAGCAGCCAAGACGGGCAGAGCACAGATACGCAGTATTTT. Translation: CASSQDGQSTDTQYF.

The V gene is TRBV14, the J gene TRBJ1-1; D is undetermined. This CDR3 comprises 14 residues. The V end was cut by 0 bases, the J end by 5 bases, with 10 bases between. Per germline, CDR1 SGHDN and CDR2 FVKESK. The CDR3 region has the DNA TGTGCCAGCAGCCAAGATCTGGGAGGGACTGAAGCTTTCTTT. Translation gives CASSQDLGGTEAFF.

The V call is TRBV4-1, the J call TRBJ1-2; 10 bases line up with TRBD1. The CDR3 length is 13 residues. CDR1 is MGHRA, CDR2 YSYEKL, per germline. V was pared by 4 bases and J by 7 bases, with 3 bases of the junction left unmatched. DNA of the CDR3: TGCGCCAGCAGCCGAGGGACAGGGGCTGGCTACACCTTC. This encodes CASSRGTGAGYTF.

The CDR3 is CASSEGYGPEAFF. CDR3 sequence (DNA): TGTGCCAGCAGTGAAGGGTACGGCCCTGAAGCTTTCTTT. The chain employs TRBV2 and TRBJ1-1; D remains unclear. The CDR3 consists of 13 residues. Germline CDR1 reads SNHLY; CDR2 reads FYNNEI. V lost 1 base and J 6 bases, leaving 9 bases between the germline ends.

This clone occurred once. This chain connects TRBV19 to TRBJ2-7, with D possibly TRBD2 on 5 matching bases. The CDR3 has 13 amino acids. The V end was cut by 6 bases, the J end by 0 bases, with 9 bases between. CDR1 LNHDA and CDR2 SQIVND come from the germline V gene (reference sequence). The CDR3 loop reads CASSLTSSYEQYF. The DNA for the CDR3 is TGTGCCAGTAGCCTAACTAGCTCCTACGAGCAGTACTTC.

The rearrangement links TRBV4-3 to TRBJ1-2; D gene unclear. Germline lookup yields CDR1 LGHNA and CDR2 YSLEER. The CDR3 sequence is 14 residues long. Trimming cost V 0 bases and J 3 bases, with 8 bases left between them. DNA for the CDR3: TGCGCCAGCAGCCAAGATAACTCTCACTATGGCTACACCTTC. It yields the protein CASSQDNSHYGYTF.